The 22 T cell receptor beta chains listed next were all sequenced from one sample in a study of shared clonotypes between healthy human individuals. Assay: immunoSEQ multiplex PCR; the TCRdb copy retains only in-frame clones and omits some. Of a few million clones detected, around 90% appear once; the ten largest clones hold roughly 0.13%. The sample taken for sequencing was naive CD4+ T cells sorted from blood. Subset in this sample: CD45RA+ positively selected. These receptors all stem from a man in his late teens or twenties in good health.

This CDR3 is CASSGTGGENSPLHF. The CDR3 DNA follows: TGTGCCAGCAGCGGGACAGGGGGAGAGAATTCACCCCTCCACTTT. This rearrangement joins TRBV5-4 to TRBJ1-6; 11 bases are shared with TRBD1. Trimming at V came to 4 bases and at J to 7 bases, leaving 4 bases not matched to a gene. This CDR3 is built from 15 residues. Looked up from germline, CDR1 is SGHNT and CDR2 is YYREEE (reference sequence).

In nucleotides, the CDR3 is TGCGCCAGCAGCTACAGGGTCGGCGCCTACGAGCAGTACTTC. This codes for CASSYRVGAYEQYF. V and J are TRBV5-1 and TRBJ2-7; possibly TRBD1 for D (6 bases). The CDR3 covers 14 residues. Trimming took off 3 bases at V and 2 bases at J, with 12 bases between the two ends. CDR1 and CDR2 (germline): SGHRS, YFSETQ.

CDR3 bases: TGTGCCAGCAGCCCCGGGACTACCGACGAGCAGTACTTC. It yields the protein CASSPGTTDEQYF. The chain is built from TRBV5-4 and TRBJ2-7, with TRBD2 identical over 7 bases. V lost 4 bases and J lost 5; bases outside the gene matches: 6. Germline CDR1 and CDR2: SGHNT and YYREEE (reference sequence). The CDR3 extends over 13 amino acids.

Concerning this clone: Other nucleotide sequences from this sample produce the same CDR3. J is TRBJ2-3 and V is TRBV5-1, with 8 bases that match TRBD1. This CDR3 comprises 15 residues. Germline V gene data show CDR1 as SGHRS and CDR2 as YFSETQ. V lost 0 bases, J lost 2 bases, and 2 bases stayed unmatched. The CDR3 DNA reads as TGCGCCAGCAGCTTGGACAGGGGGAACACAGATACGCAGTATTTT. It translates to CASSLDRGNTDTQYF.

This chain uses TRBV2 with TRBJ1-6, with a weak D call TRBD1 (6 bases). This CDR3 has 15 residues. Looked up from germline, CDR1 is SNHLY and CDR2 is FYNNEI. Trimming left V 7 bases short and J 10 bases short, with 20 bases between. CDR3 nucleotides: TGTGCCAGCAATGACGGACAGACTTTAGACTCACCCCTCCACTTT. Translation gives CASNDGQTLDSPLHF.

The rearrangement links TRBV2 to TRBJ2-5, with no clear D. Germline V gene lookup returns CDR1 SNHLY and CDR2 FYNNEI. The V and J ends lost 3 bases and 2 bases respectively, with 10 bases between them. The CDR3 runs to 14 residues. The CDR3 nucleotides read TGTGCCAGCAGTGACAGGCCCGCACAAGAGACCCAGTACTTC. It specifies CASSDRPAQETQYF.

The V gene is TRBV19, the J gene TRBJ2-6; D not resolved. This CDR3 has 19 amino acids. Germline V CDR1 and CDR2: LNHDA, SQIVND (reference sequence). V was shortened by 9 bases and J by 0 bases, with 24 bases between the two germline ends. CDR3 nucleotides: TGTGCCAGCAGCCCCGCTGGAACAGTACGCGACTCTGGGGCCAACGTCCTGACTTTC. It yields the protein CASSPAGTVRDSGANVLTF.

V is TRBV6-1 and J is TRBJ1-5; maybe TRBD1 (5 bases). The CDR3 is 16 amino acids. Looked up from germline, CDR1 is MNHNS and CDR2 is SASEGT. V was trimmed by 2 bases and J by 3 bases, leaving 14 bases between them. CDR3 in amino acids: CASSEQGGWINQPQHF. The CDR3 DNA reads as TGTGCCAGCAGTGAACAGGGCGGTTGGATCAATCAGCCCCAGCATTTT.

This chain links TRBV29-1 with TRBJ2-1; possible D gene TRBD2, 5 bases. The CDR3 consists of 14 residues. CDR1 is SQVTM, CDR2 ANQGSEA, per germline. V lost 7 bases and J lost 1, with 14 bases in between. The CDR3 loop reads CSAPLRVSYNEQFF. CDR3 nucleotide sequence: TGCAGCGCCCCTTTGAGGGTTTCCTACAATGAGCAGTTCTTC.

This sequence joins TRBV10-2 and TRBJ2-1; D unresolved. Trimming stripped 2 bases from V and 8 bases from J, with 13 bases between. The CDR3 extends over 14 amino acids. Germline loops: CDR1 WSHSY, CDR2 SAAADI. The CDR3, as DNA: TGCGCCAGCAGTGAGGGCCCTGACCGGGATGAGCAGTTCTTC. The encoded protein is CASSEGPDRDEQFF.

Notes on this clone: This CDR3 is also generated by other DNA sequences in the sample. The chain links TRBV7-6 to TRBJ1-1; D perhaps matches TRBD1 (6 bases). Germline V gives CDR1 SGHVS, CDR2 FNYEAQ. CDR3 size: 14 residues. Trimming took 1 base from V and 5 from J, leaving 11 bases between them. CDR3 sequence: CASSLVGGQTEAFF. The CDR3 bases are TGTGCCAGCAGCTTAGTTGGGGGGCAAACTGAAGCTTTCTTT.

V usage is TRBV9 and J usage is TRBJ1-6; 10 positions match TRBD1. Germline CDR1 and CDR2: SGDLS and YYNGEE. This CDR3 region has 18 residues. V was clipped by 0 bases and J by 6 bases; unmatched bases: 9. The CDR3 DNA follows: TGTGCCAGCAGCGTAGGAAGGGGGACAGGGGTCACTAATTCACCCCTCCACTTT. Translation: CASSVGRGTGVTNSPLHF.

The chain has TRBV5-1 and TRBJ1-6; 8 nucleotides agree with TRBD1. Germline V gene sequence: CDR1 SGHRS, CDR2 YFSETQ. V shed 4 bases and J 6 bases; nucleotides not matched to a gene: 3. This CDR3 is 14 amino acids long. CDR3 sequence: CASSMTGVNSPLHF. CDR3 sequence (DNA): TGCGCCAGCAGCATGACAGGGGTTAATTCACCCCTCCACTTT. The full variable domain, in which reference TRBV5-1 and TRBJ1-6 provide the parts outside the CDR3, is KAGVTQTPRYLIKTRGQQVTLSCSPISGHRSVSWYQQTPGQGLQFLFEYFSETQRNKGNFPGRFSGRQFSNSRSEMNVSTLELGDSALYLCASSMTGVNSPLHFGNGTRLTVT.

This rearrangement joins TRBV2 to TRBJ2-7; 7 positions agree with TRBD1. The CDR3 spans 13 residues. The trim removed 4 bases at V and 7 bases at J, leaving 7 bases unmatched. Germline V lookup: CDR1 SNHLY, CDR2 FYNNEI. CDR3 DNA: TGTGCCAGCAGTGGACAGGGCGATGGGGAGCAGTACTTC. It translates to CASSGQGDGEQYF.

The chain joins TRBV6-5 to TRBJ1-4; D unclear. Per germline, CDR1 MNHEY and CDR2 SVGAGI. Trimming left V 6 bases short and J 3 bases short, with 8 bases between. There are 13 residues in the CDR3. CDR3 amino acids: CASSANPNEKLFF. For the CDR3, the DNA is TGTGCCAGCAGCGCGAATCCTAATGAAAAACTGTTTTTT.

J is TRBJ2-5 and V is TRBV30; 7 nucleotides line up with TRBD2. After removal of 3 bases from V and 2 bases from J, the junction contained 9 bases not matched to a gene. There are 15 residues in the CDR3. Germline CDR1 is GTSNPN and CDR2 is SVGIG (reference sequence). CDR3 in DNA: TGTGCCTGGAGCCGGGGCGAGCGGGGTCAAGAGACCCAGTACTTC. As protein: CAWSRGERGQETQYF.

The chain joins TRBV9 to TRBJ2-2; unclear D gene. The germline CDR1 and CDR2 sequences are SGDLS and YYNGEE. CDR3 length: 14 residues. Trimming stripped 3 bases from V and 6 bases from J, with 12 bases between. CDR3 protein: CASSAIREPGELFF. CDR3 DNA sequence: TGTGCCAGCAGCGCCATTCGAGAACCCGGGGAGCTGTTTTTT. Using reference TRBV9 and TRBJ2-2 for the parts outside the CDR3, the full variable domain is DSGVTQTPKHLITATGQRVTLRCSPRSGDLSVYWYQQSLDQGLQFLIQYYNGEERAKGNILERFSAQQFPDLHSELNLSSLELGDSALYFCASSAIREPGELFFGEGSRLTVL.

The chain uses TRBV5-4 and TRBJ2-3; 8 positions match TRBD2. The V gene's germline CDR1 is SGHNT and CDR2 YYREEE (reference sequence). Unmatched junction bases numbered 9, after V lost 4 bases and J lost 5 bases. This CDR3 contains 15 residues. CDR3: CASSPGLAAGDTQYF. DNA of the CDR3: TGTGCCAGCAGCCCAGGACTAGCTGCGGGAGATACGCAGTATTTT. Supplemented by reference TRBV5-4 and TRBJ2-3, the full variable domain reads ETGVTQSPTHLIKTRGQQVTLRCSSQSGHNTVSWYQQALGQGPQFIFQYYREEENGRGNFPPRFSGLQFPNYSSELNVNALELDDSALYLCASSPGLAAGDTQYFGPGTRLTVL.

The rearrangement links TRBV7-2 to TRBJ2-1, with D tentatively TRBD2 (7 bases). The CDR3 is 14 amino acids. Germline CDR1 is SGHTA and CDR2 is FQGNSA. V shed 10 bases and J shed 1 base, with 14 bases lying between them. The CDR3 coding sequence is TGTGCCACGGCTAGGGGGGGGTCCTACAATGAGCAGTTCTTC. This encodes CATARGGSYNEQFF.

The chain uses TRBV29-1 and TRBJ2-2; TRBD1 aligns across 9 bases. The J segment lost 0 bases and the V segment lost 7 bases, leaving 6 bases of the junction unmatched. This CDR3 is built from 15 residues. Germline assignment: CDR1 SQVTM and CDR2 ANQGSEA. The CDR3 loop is CSAITGGANTGELFF. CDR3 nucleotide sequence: TGCAGCGCCATAACAGGGGGCGCGAACACCGGGGAGCTGTTTTTT.

The CDR3 protein is CASSLGDRTGQSGYTF. The CDR3 DNA sequence: TGCGCCAGCAGCTTGGGGGACCGGACAGGGCAGAGTGGCTACACCTTC. This sequence joins TRBV5-1 and TRBJ1-2; 8 nucleotides align to TRBD1. This CDR3 region has 16 residues. V shed 0 bases, J shed 7 bases, and the junction held 11 bases outside the gene matches. The germline V gene encodes CDR1 SGHRS and CDR2 YFSETQ.

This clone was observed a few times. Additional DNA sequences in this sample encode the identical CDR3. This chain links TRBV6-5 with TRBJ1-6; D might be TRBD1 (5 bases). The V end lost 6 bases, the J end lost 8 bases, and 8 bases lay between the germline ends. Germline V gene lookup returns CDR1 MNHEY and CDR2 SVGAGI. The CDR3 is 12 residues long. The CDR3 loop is CASRRGDSPLHF. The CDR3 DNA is TGTGCCAGCAGGAGGGGTGATTCACCCCTCCACTTT.